The 23 T cell receptor beta chains presented below share a single source sample, sequenced in a study of T cell responses to AZD1222 COVID-19 vaccine. Using immunoSEQ multiplex PCR, the repertoire was profiled, and TCRdb retains in-frame clones only, with some absent. The sample lists some 100,000 clones, 80% to 90% occurring once. The sample consisted of peripheral blood, taken 28 days after the second AZD1222 dose. Every receptor here comes from an adult who received the AZD1222 COVID-19 vaccine.

The chain joins TRBV18 to TRBJ1-6, with D possibly being TRBD1 (5 bases). Germline V gene lookup returns CDR1 KGHSH and CDR2 LQKENI. The CDR3 spans 14 residues. V was shortened by 4 bases and J by 5 bases, with 9 bases between the two germline ends. CDR3 amino acids: CASSLRDHNSPLHF. The CDR3, as DNA: TGTGCCAGCTCACTCCGGGACCATAATTCACCCCTCCACTTT.

The chain recombines TRBV5-1 with TRBJ2-7; weak D call: TRBD1 (5 bases). CDR3 length: 15 residues. CDR1 and CDR2 from the germline V gene are SGHRS and YFSETQ. V was cut by 0 bases and J by 0 bases, with 10 bases left in between. CDR3 sequence (DNA): TGCGCCAGCAGCTTGGCGTGGGGCCACTCCTACGAGCAGTACTTC. Its translation is CASSLAWGHSYEQYF.

The V and J genes are TRBV7-2 and TRBJ1-5; D call uncertain. Germline V CDR1 and CDR2: SGHTA, FQGNSA. CDR3 size: 12 residues. V gave up 5 bases and J gave up 7 bases, with 9 bases separating them. DNA for the CDR3: TGTGCCAGCAGCAATCCGTCCCAGCCCCAGCATTTT. This encodes CASSNPSQPQHF.

The rearrangement links TRBV7-8 to TRBJ1-2; 8 bases match TRBD1. The germline gives CDR1 SGHVS, CDR2 FQNEAQ. With 1 base clipped from V and 8 bases from J, the junction kept 6 bases outside the gene matches. This CDR3 has 14 amino acids. This chain's CDR3 is CASSLGGTGSGYTF. The CDR3 nucleotides read TGTGCCAGCAGCTTAGGCGGGACAGGCTCCGGCTACACCTTC. The whole variable domain, filled in from reference TRBV7-8 and TRBJ1-2, reads GAGVSQSPRYKVAKRGQDVALRCDPISGHVSLFWYQQALGQGPEFLTYFQNEAQLDKSGLPSDRFFAERPEGSVSTLKIQRTQQEDSAVYLCASSLGGTGSGYTFGSGTRLTVV.

V usage is TRBV5-6 and J usage is TRBJ1-6, with 8 bases identical to TRBD1. CDR3 size: 14 residues. Trimming cost V 4 bases and J 12 bases; bases outside gene matches: 9. Germline V lookup: CDR1 SGHDT, CDR2 YYEEEE. The CDR3 sequence is CASSPGTGLLPLHF. The DNA of the CDR3 is TGTGCCAGCAGCCCAGGGACAGGCCTTCTACCCCTCCACTTT.

There are a few counts of this clone. J is TRBJ2-1 and V is TRBV10-3; 7 bases line up with TRBD1. The CDR3 has 13 amino acids. Trimming at V came to 2 bases and at J to 9 bases, leaving 4 bases not matched to a gene. The V gene's germline CDR1 is ENHRY and CDR2 SYGVKD. CDR3 bases: TGTGCCATCAGTGAGAACGAGGGGGCTGAGCAGTTCTTC. As protein: CAISENEGAEQFF.

The V and J genes are TRBV15 and TRBJ1-2; D may be TRBD1 (5 bases). Germline V gene lookup returns CDR1 LNHNV and CDR2 YYDKDF (reference sequence). The CDR3 length is 13 residues. V lost 9 bases, J lost 4 bases, and 15 bases lay in between. This chain's CDR3 is CATQRGAGYGYTF. CDR3 DNA: TGTGCCACGCAAAGGGGAGCAGGCTATGGCTACACCTTC.

The V gene is TRBV20-1, the J gene TRBJ2-7; unclear D gene. Germline CDR1 is DFQATT and CDR2 is SNEGSKA (reference sequence). CDR3 length: 11 residues. Trimming left V 4 bases short and J 5 bases short, with 9 bases between. This CDR3 reads CSAKRWDEQYF. CDR3 bases: TGCAGTGCTAAACGGTGGGACGAGCAGTACTTC.

CDR3 amino acids: CATSVGNEQFF. In DNA, the CDR3 is TGTGCCACCAGTGTGGGGAATGAGCAGTTCTTC. This chain uses TRBV24-1 with TRBJ2-1; D is undetermined. This CDR3 is built from 11 residues. V was cut by 5 bases and J by 7 bases, with 5 bases left in between. Germline CDR1 KGHDR, CDR2 SFDVKD.

The V and J genes are TRBV25-1 and TRBJ1-2; D is ambiguous. Looked up from germline, CDR1 is MGHDK and CDR2 is SYGVNS. The CDR3 loop spans 12 amino acids. V shed 4 bases and J shed 4 bases, with 7 bases lying between them. The CDR3, as DNA: TGTGCCAGCAGTGCGGCGATCTATGGCTACACCTTC. This encodes CASSAAIYGYTF.

The chain has TRBV6-1 and TRBJ1-6; possibly TRBD1 for D (5 bases). V was pared by 1 base and J by 6 bases, with 10 bases between. The CDR3 spans 15 residues. Germline V CDR1 and CDR2: MNHNS, SASEGT. The CDR3 loop reads CASSEGWGFNSPLHF. CDR3 in DNA: TGTGCCAGCAGTGAAGGATGGGGGTTTAATTCACCCCTCCACTTT.

This chain uses TRBV6-2 or TRBV6-3 with TRBJ1-1, with D maybe TRBD1 (5 bases). In germline, CDR1 is MNHEY, CDR2 SVGEGT. Trimming pared 2 bases from V and 3 bases from J, leaving 13 bases between. The CDR3 extends over 15 amino acids. CDR3 protein: CASSYPQGSDTEAFF. For the CDR3, the DNA is TGTGCCAGCAGTTACCCTCAGGGTTCCGACACTGAAGCTTTCTTT.

The chain couples TRBV25-1 to TRBJ1-2; D gene uncertain. Germline lookup yields CDR1 MGHDK and CDR2 SYGVNS. V lost 3 bases to trimming and J lost 7 bases, with 12 bases between them. There are 13 residues in the CDR3. The CDR3 sequence is CASSDPSSLGYTF. CDR3 sequence (DNA): TGTGCCAGCAGTGATCCATCCAGCCTTGGCTACACCTTC.

The gene calls are TRBV6-1 and TRBJ2-1, with 10 bases matching TRBD1. The CDR3 totals 17 residues. Trimming took 4 bases from V and 9 from J; bases not matched to a gene: 15. Germline V gives CDR1 MNHNS, CDR2 SASEGT. CDR3 residues: CASSVRLRQGASGEQFF. The CDR3 DNA sequence: TGTGCCAGCAGTGTTCGACTGAGACAGGGGGCGTCCGGTGAGCAGTTCTTC.

V and J are TRBV10-3 and TRBJ2-1; TRBD1 agrees at 10 bases. Per germline, CDR1 ENHRY and CDR2 SYGVKD. V shed 6 bases, J shed 1 base, and the junction held 3 bases outside the gene matches. This CDR3 has 15 amino acids. The CDR3 DNA follows: TGTGCCATCAGCTCGGGACAGGGGTCCTACAATGAGCAGTTCTTC. This encodes CAISSGQGSYNEQFF.

A word on this clone: One end of the junction varies from germline; a read error may be responsible. The chain carries TRBV7-7 and TRBJ2-1; D might be TRBD1 or TRBD2, each matching 5 bases. The CDR3 is made up of 14 amino acids. The germline V gene encodes CDR1 SSHAT and CDR2 FNYEAQ (reference sequence). In DNA form, the CDR3 reads TGTGCTAGCAGCTTAGCTTACGGGGCCCATGAGCAGTTCTTC. Amino acid sequence: CASSLAYGAHEQFF.

The chain is built from TRBV10-1 and TRBJ1-4; 10 bases fit TRBD1. Germline-derived CDR1 and CDR2 are WNHNN and SYGVQD (reference sequence). CDR3 length: 17 residues. V was pared by 0 bases and J by 1 base, with 2 bases of the junction left unmatched. The CDR3 DNA sequence: TGCGCCAGCAGTGAGTCAAGGACAGGGGGAACTAATGAAAAACTGTTTTTT. This codes for CASSESRTGGTNEKLFF.

The chain has TRBV11-2 and TRBJ1-1, with D tentatively TRBD1 (6 bases). Between the trimmed V and J ends, which lost 1 base and 4 bases, there was a span of 16 bases. In germline, CDR1 is SGHAT, CDR2 FQNNGV. This CDR3 comprises 16 residues. Here the CDR3 DNA reads TGTGCCAGCAGCTTAGGGGTCTGGGGGGCGAGCACTGAAGCTTTCTTT. This translates into CASSLGVWGASTEAFF.

V is TRBV7-2 and J is TRBJ2-7, with 7 bases matching TRBD1. The V and J ends lost 5 bases and 5 bases, in that order; junction bases with no gene match: 12. Looked up from germline, CDR1 is SGHTA and CDR2 is FQGNSA. This CDR3 contains 15 residues. As DNA, the CDR3 is TGTGCCAGCAGCCACGTACCACAGGGGAGAAACGAGCAGTACTTC. It encodes CASSHVPQGRNEQYF.

The V gene is TRBV13, the J gene TRBJ2-7; no firm D call. Germline V gene data show CDR1 as PRHDT and CDR2 as FYEKMQ (reference sequence). CDR3 length: 20 residues. Trimming removed 1 base from V and 0 bases from J, with 25 bases in between. The CDR3: CASSLAFFSQTKNSSYEQYF. In DNA form, the CDR3 reads TGTGCCAGCAGCTTAGCGTTTTTTTCACAGACCAAAAACAGCTCCTACGAGCAGTACTTC.

This chain uses TRBV18 with TRBJ1-1; possible D gene TRBD1, 5 bases. Deletions cut 4 bases from V and 6 bases from J, with 18 bases between. The germline gives CDR1 KGHSH, CDR2 LQKENI. This CDR3 region has 15 residues. This chain's CDR3 is CASSHSRGDGAEAFF. CDR3 nucleotides: TGTGCCAGCTCACACAGTCGGGGGGATGGCGCTGAAGCTTTCTTT.

The chain joins TRBV14 to TRBJ2-1; no reliable D call. This CDR3 has 14 residues. CDR1 SGHDN and CDR2 FVKESK come from the germline V gene. Between the trimmed V and J ends, which lost 1 base and 7 bases, there was a span of 11 bases. CDR3 sequence (DNA): TGTGCCAGCAGCCAAGGACTGAAGAATAATGAGCAGTTCTTC. This gives the protein CASSQGLKNNEQFF.

The V gene is TRBV13, the J gene TRBJ2-5; 8 bases are a match to TRBD2. This CDR3 comprises 21 residues. V trimming: 5 bases; J trimming: 3 bases; junction bases outside the gene matches: 26. Germline CDR1 is PRHDT and CDR2 is FYEKMQ (reference sequence). The CDR3 sequence is CASSASWGWGGTRTSKETQYF. CDR3 DNA sequence: TGTGCCAGCAGCGCCTCGTGGGGGTGGGGTGGCACCCGGACTAGCAAAGAGACCCAGTACTTC. Full variable domain (outside the CDR3, taken from reference TRBV13 and TRBJ2-5): AAGVIQSPRHLIKEKRETATLKCYPIPRHDTVYWYQQGPGQDPQFLISFYEKMQSDKGSIPDRFSAQQFSDYHSELNMSSLELGDSALYFCASSASWGWGGTRTSKETQYFGPGTRLLVL.